The subject of this entry is one T cell receptor beta chain. Data came from immunoSEQ multiplex PCR; TCRdb stores just in-frame clones and leaves some out. The table has around 250,000 clones, around 93% seen once. This sample is part of a study of blood T cell repertoires in COVID-19. V shed 2 bases and J shed 2 bases, with 17 bases lying between them. CDR1 and CDR2 from the germline V gene are SGDLS and YYNGEE. This CDR3 is 16 amino acids long. This sequence originates from a human donor in a cohort exposed to, infected with or recovered from COVID-19 (not recorded which). The donor label of this sample is uncertain. The sample consisted of PBMCs or T cells enriched from blood (not recorded which). The chain carries TRBV9 and TRBJ2-7; D is possibly TRBD2 (6 bases). The CDR3 loop is CASSVGLRGLTYEQYF. Here the CDR3 DNA reads TGTGCCAGCAGCGTCGGATTGCGGGGACTTACCTACGAGCAGTACTTC.